The sequence of this T cell receptor (beta chain) was determined in a study of T cells of healthy individuals. The CDR3 covers 16 residues. V lost 0 bases and J lost 6, with 17 bases in between. Germline lookup yields CDR1 SGDLS and CDR2 YYNGEE. TCRdb reanalysed the 5' RACE reads using MiXCR and keeps one entry per CDR3 protein. In the table there are under 70,000 distinct CDR3 sequences, around 15% of which are singletons. This clonotype was recorded many times. The receptor was derived from a human donor in good health. The V and J genes are TRBV9 and TRBJ2-3; tentative D call: TRBD2 (7 bases). The CDR3 spells CASSVAVGGPTDTQYF. In nucleotides, the CDR3 is TGTGCCAGCAGCGTAGCGGTGGGGGGGCCGACGGATACGCAGTATTTT.